The rows below give T cell receptor beta chains drawn from one sample of a study of T cell responses to AZD1222 COVID-19 vaccine. Using immunoSEQ multiplex PCR, the repertoire was profiled, and TCRdb retains in-frame clones only, with some absent. The sample lists some 98,000 clones, approximately 84% occurring once. Sequenced material: peripheral blood, taken 28 days after the second AZD1222 dose. These receptors all come from an adult who received the AZD1222 COVID-19 vaccine. The CDR3 runs from the conserved cysteine through the conserved F or W. The order of the fields is clone size, D gene, J gene, V gene, CDR3 protein, CDR3 DNA. The D gene is left open where the match is weak. Rows give clone size only sometimes, using once, few, many, or a class for an expanded clone.

clone_size: NA
d_call: NA
j_call: TRBJ1-2
v_call: TRBV19
cdr3_aa: CASSGQTPGQGNYGYTF
cdr3_nt: TGTGCCAGTAGTGGCCAGACACCCGGTCAGGGGAACTATGGCTACACCTTC

clone_size: NA
d_call: NA
j_call: TRBJ1-2
v_call: TRBV11-2
cdr3_aa: CASSPYRDGSYGYTF
cdr3_nt: TGTGCCAGCAGCCCCTACCGGGACGGGAGCTATGGCTACACCTTC

clone_size: NA
d_call: NA
j_call: TRBJ2-2
v_call: TRBV10-3
cdr3_aa: CAISGRAADNTGELFF
cdr3_nt: TGTGCCATCAGTGGCCGGGCAGCGGACAACACCGGGGAGCTGTTTTTT

clone_size: many
d_call: NA
j_call: TRBJ1-4
v_call: TRBV4-2
cdr3_aa: CASSQTGGRTNEKLFF
cdr3_nt: TGTGCCAGCAGCCAAACTGGGGGAAGGACTAATGAAAAACTGTTTTTT

clone_size: NA
d_call: NA
j_call: TRBJ2-7
v_call: TRBV11-3
cdr3_aa: CASSLRGQSSYEQYF
cdr3_nt: TGTGCCAGCAGCTTGCGGGGACAGAGCTCCTACGAGCAGTACTTC

clone_size: NA
d_call: NA
j_call: TRBJ2-2
v_call: TRBV6-5
cdr3_aa: CASRYSDRTGELFF
cdr3_nt: TGTGCCAGCAGATACTCGGACAGAACCGGGGAGCTGTTTTTT

clone_size: once
d_call: NA
j_call: TRBJ1-6
v_call: TRBV3-1/TRBV3-2
cdr3_aa: CASSQDAYNSPLHF
cdr3_nt: TGTGCCAGCAGCCAAGACGCGTATAATTCACCCCTCCACTTT

clone_size: few
d_call: TRBD2
j_call: TRBJ2-2
v_call: TRBV5-6
cdr3_aa: CASSFGPGGGTGELFF
cdr3_nt: TGTGCCAGCAGCTTTGGCCCCGGGGGGGGCACCGGGGAGCTGTTTTTT

clone_size: NA
d_call: NA
j_call: TRBJ1-1
v_call: TRBV6-2/TRBV6-3
cdr3_aa: CASSYTRENTEAFF
cdr3_nt: TGTGCCAGCAGTTACACTCGGGAGAACACTGAAGCTTTCTTT

clone_size: NA
d_call: NA
j_call: TRBJ1-1
v_call: TRBV6-5
cdr3_aa: CASSYTRGNTEAFF
cdr3_nt: TGTGCCAGCAGTTACACCCGGGGTAACACTGAAGCTTTCTTT

clone_size: NA
d_call: NA
j_call: TRBJ1-4
v_call: TRBV20-1
cdr3_aa: CSASLEGWGKKLFF
cdr3_nt: TGCAGTGCTAGTTTGGAGGGATGGGGTAAAAAACTGTTTTTT

clone_size: NA
d_call: TRBD2
j_call: TRBJ2-7
v_call: TRBV7-2
cdr3_aa: CASSLGWLGGSYEQYF
cdr3_nt: TGTGCCAGCAGCTTAGGATGGCTGGGGGGGAGCTACGAGCAGTACTTC

clone_size: NA
d_call: TRBD2
j_call: TRBJ2-1
v_call: TRBV7-7
cdr3_aa: CASSLSSGSRIDEQFF
cdr3_nt: TGTGCCAGCAGCTTATCTAGCGGGAGTCGCATCGATGAGCAGTTCTTC

clone_size: NA
d_call: TRBD1
j_call: TRBJ1-2
v_call: TRBV3-1/TRBV3-2
cdr3_aa: CASSQTGIYGYTF
cdr3_nt: TGTGCCAGCAGCCAGACAGGGATCTATGGCTACACCTTC

clone_size: NA
d_call: NA
j_call: TRBJ2-7
v_call: TRBV27
cdr3_aa: CASSRVGEHYEQYF
cdr3_nt: TGTGCCAGCTCTAGGGTTGGGGAACACTACGAGCAGTACTTC

clone_size: NA
d_call: TRBD2
j_call: TRBJ2-1
v_call: TRBV18
cdr3_aa: CASSRRTSGYEQFF
cdr3_nt: TGTGCCAGCTCCCGCCGGACTAGCGGCTATGAGCAGTTCTTC

clone_size: NA
d_call: NA
j_call: TRBJ2-7
v_call: TRBV7-8
cdr3_aa: CASSLYQAVGTYEQYF
cdr3_nt: TGTGCCAGCAGCTTATATCAGGCAGTAGGGACCTACGAGCAGTACTTC

clone_size: many
d_call: NA
j_call: TRBJ2-1
v_call: TRBV10-3
cdr3_aa: CAISVGPYNEQFF
cdr3_nt: TGTGCCATCTCGGTCGGTCCTTACAATGAGCAGTTCTTC

clone_size: NA
d_call: NA
j_call: TRBJ1-1
v_call: TRBV7-9
cdr3_aa: CASSLQTPGPNTEAFF
cdr3_nt: TGTGCCAGCAGCCTGCAGACACCGGGGCCGAACACTGAAGCTTTCTTT

clone_size: once
d_call: TRBD1
j_call: TRBJ1-1
v_call: TRBV6-5
cdr3_aa: CASSYTSQGANTEAFF
cdr3_nt: TGTGCCAGCAGTTACACCAGCCAGGGGGCGAACACTGAAGCTTTCTTT

clone_size: NA
d_call: TRBD2
j_call: TRBJ2-1
v_call: TRBV6-2/TRBV6-3
cdr3_aa: CASSWLADYNEQFF
cdr3_nt: TGTGCCAGCAGTTGGCTAGCGGACTACAATGAGCAGTTCTTC

clone_size: NA
d_call: TRBD1
j_call: TRBJ1-6
v_call: TRBV5-1
cdr3_aa: CASSLGDRGNSPLHF
cdr3_nt: TGCGCCAGCAGCTTGGGGGACAGGGGGAATTCACCCCTCCACTTT